This TCR beta chain originates from a study of cytomegalovirus exposure and HLA in healthy donors. PCR involved 60 Vbeta and 13 Jbeta primers. Libraries were prepared by immunoSEQ multiplex PCR; TCRdb keeps only in-frame clonotypes and omits some of them. The table records over 150,000 clones, 75% to 90% of them present only once. Sequenced: PBMCs. This clonotype was sampled from a human donor in good health.

CDR3 nucleotides: TGTGCCAGCATGGGGACAGCGTACGAGCAGTACTTC. Amino acids: CASMGTAYEQYF. V and J are TRBV6-1 and TRBJ2-7, with 7 bases matching TRBD1. Trimming took 7 bases from V and 4 from J; bases not matched to a gene: 4. This CDR3 region has 12 residues. Germline assignment: CDR1 MNHNS and CDR2 SASEGT.